The present TCR beta chain was sequenced within a study of T cells in localized non-small cell lung cancer. The repertoire was sequenced with immunoSEQ multiplex PCR; TCRdb's copy has only in-frame clones and lacks some. The sample yields some 66,000 clones, about 83% seen once. The V gene's germline CDR1 is SGHVS and CDR2 FNYEAQ. CDR3 length: 14 amino acids. V lost 4 bases to trimming and J lost 7 bases, with 13 bases between them. The material sequenced was peripheral blood, taken before any cancer treatment. This chain connects TRBV7-6 to TRBJ1-4, with unresolved D. This receptor was obtained from a female donor over 55 with stage I lung adenocarcinoma. CDR3 nucleotides: TGTGCCAGCAGCTATACCCCCGGGGTTGAAAAACTGTTTTTT. This translates into CASSYTPGVEKLFF.